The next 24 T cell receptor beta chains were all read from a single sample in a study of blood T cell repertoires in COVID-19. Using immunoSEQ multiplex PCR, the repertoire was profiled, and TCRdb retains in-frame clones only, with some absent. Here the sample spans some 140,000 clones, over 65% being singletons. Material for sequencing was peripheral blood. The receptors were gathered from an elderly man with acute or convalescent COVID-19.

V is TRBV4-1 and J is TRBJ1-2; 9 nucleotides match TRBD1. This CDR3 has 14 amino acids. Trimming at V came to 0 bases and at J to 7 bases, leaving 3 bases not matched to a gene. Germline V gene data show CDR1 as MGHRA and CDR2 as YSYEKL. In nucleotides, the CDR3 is TGCGCCAGCAGCCAAGAGGGACAGGGCAGTGGCTACACCTTC. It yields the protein CASSQEGQGSGYTF.

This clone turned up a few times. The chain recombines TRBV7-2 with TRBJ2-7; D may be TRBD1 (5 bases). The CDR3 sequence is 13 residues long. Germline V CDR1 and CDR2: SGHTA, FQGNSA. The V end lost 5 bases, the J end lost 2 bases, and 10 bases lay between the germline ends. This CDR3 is CASSVQETYEQYF. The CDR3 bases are TGTGCCAGCAGCGTACAGGAGACCTACGAGCAGTACTTC.

CDR3 nucleotides: TGTGCCAGCAGTAGAGCTAACTATGGCTACACCTTC. Its protein product is CASSRANYGYTF. The J gene is TRBJ1-2, the V gene TRBV28; D is unclear. V dropped 5 bases and J dropped 0 bases, with 4 bases sitting between them. The germline V gene has CDR1 MDHEN and CDR2 SYDVKM. The CDR3 has 12 amino acids.

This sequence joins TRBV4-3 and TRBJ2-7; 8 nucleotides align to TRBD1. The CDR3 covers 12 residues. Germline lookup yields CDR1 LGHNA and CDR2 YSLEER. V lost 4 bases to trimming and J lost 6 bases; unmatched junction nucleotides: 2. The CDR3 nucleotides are TGCGCCAGCAGCCTAGACAGGGGCGAGCAGTACTTC. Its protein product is CASSLDRGEQYF.

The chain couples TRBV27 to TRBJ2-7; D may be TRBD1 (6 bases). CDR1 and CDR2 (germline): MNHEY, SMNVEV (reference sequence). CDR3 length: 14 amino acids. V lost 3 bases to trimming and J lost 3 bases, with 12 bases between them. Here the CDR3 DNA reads TGTGCCAGCAGTTTCCAAGGACAGAACTACGAGCAGTACTTC. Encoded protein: CASSFQGQNYEQYF.

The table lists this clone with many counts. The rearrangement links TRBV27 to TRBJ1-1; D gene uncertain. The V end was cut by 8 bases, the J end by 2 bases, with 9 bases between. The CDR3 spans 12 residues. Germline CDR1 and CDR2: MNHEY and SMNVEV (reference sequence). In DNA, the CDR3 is TGTGCCAGCCGGGAGACCAACACTGAAGCTTTCTTT. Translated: CASRETNTEAFF.

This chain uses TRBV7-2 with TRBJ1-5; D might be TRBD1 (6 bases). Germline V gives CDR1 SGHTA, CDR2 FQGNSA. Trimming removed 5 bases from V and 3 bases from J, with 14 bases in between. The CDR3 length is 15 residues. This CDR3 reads CASSKQTGDNQPQHF. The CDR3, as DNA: TGTGCCAGCAGCAAACAGACAGGCGACAATCAGCCCCAGCATTTT.

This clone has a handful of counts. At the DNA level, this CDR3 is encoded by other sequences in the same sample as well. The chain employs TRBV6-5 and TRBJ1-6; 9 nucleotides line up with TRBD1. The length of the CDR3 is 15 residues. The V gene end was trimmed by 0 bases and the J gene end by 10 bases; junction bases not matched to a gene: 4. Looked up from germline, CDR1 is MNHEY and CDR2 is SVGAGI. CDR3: CASSYSRTGDSPLHF. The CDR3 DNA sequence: TGTGCCAGCAGTTACTCGAGGACAGGGGACTCACCCCTCCACTTT.

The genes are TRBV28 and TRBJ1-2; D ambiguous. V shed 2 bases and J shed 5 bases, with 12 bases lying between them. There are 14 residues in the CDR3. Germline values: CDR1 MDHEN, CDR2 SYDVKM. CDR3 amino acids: CASSLRKAVYGYTF. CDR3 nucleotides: TGTGCCAGCAGTTTACGTAAGGCGGTATATGGCTACACCTTC.

CDR3 DNA sequence: TGTGCCAGCAGTTCCCGACAGGGCACAAATGAAAAACTGTTTTTT. This gives the protein CASSSRQGTNEKLFF. The rearrangement links TRBV6-5 to TRBJ1-4; 7 nucleotides align to TRBD1. After removal of 4 bases from V and 5 bases from J, the junction contained 7 bases not matched to a gene. The CDR3 length is 15 residues. The germline CDR1 and CDR2 sequences are MNHEY and SVGAGI.

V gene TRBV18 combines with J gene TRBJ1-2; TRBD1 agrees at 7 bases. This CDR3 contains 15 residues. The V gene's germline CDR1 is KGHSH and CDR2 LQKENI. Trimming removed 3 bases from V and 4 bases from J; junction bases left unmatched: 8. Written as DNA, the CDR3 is TGTGCCAGCTCACCGGTTCGGACAGGCAGCTATGGCTACACCTTC. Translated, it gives CASSPVRTGSYGYTF.

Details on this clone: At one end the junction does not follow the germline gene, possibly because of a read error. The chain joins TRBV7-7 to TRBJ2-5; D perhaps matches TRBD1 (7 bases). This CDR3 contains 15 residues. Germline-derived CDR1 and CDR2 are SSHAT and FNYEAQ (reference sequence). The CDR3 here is CASSLGGTEQETQYF. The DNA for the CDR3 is TGTGCTAGCAGCTTGGGCGGGACAGAACAAGAGACCCAGTACTTC.

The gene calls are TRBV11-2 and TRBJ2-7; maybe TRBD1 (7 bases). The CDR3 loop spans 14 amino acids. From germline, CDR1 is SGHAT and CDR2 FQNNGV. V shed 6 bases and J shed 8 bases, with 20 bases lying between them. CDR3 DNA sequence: TGTGCCAGCAGTCCAACCAGGGGGACTGCCCAGCAGTACTTC. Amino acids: CASSPTRGTAQQYF.

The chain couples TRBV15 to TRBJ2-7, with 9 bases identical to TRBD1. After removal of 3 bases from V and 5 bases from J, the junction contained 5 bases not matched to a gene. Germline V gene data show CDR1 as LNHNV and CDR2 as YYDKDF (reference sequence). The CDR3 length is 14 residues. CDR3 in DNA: TGTGCCACCAGCAGGGGACAGGGTTCCGACGAGCAGTACTTC. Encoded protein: CATSRGQGSDEQYF.

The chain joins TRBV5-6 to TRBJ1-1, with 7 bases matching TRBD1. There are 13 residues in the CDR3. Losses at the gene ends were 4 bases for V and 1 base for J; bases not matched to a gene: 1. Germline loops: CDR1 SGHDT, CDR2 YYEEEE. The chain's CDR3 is CASSQGGNTEAFF. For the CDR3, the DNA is TGTGCCAGCAGCCAGGGGGGGAACACTGAAGCTTTCTTT.

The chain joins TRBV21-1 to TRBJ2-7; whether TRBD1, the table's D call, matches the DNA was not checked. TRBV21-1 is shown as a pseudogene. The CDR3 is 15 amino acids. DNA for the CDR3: TGTGCCAGCAGCACATTCCCCGCGACAGGCCACGAGCAGTACTTC. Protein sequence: CASSTFPATGHEQYF.

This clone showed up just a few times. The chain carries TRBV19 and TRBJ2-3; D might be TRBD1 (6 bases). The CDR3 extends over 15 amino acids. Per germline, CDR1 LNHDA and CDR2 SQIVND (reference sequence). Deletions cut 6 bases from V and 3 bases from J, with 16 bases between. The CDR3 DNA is TGTGCCAGTAGCTTAGGGGGAAGTGAGACAGATACGCAGTATTTT. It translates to CASSLGGSETDTQYF.

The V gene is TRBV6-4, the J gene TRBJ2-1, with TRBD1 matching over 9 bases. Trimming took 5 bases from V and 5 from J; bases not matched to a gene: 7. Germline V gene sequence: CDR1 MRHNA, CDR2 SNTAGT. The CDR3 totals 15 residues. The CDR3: CASSPGQGRDNEQFF. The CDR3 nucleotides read TGTGCCAGCAGTCCGGGACAGGGAAGGGACAATGAGCAGTTCTTC.

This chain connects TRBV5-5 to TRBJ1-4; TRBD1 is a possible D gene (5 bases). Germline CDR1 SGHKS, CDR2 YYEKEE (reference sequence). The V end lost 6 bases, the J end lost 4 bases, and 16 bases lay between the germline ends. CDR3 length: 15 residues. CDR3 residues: CASTPPGLINEKLFF. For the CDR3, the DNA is TGTGCCAGCACCCCGCCGGGACTGATTAATGAAAAACTGTTTTTT.

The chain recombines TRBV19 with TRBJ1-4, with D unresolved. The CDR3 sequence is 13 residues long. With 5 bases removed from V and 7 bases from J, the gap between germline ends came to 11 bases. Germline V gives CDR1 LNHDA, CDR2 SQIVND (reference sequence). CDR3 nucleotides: TGTGCCAGTAGTTCCGGACGGGGTGAAAAACTGTTTTTT. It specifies CASSSGRGEKLFF.

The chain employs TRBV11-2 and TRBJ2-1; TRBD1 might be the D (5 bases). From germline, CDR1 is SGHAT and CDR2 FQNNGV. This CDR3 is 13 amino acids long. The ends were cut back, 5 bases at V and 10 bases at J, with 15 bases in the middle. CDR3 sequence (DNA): TGTGCCAGCAGCCTCGACAGACCTAGAGAGCAGTTCTTC. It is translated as CASSLDRPREQFF. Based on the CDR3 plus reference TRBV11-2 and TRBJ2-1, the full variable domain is EAGVAQSPRYKIIEKRQSVAFWCNPISGHATLYWYQQILGQGPKLLIQFQNNGVVDDSQLPKDRFSAERLKGVDSTLKIQPAKLEDSAVYLCASSLDRPREQFFGPGTRLTVL.

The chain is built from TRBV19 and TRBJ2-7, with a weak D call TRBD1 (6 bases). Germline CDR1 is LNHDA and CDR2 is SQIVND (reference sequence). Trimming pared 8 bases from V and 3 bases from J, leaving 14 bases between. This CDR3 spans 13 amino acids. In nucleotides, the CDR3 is TGTGCCAGTCAACCCCGGGACAACTACGAGCAGTACTTC. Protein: CASQPRDNYEQYF.

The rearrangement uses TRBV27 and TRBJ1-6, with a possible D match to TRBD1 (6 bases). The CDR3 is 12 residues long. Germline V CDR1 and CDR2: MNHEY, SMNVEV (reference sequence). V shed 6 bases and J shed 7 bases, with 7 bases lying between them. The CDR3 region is CASRTGNSPLHF. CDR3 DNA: TGTGCCAGCAGAACAGGGAATTCACCCCTCCACTTT.

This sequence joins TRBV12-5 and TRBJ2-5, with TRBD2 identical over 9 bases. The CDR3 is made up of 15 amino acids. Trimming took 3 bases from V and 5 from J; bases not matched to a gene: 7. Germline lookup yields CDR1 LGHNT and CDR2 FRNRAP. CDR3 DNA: TGTGCTAGTGGTTTAGGACTAGCGCAAGGGGAGACCCAGTACTTC. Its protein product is CASGLGLAQGETQYF.